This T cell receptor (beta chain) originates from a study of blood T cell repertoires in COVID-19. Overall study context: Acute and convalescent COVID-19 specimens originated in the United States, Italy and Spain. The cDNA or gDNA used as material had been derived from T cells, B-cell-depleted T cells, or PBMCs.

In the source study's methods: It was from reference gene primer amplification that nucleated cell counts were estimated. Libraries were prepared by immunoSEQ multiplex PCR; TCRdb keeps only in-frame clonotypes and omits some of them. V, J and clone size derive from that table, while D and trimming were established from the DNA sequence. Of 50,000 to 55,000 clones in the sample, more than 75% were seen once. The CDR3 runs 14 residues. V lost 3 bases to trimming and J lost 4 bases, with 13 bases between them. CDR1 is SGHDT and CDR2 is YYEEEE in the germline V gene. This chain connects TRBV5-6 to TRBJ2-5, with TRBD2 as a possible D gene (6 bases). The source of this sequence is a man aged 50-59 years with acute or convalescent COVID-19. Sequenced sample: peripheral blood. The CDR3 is CASSSTGERETQYF. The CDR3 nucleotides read TGTGCCAGCAGCTCTACGGGGGAGCGAGAGACCCAGTACTTC.